This T cell receptor (beta chain) was sequenced in a study of T-cell memory formation after mild COVID-19. The study, taken as a whole, reports: Pre-infection memory held some responding clones, suggesting pre-existing cross-reactive T cells responded. Clones shrinking from day 15 to 85 showed even CD4/CD8 mixes; later expanders tilted CD4+.

A word on this clonotype: Its antigen is unidentified.

A 5'RACE reaction primed in the constant segment made cDNA libraries of TCR alpha and TCR beta, and these carried sample barcodes and UMIs. Each CDR3 protein is one row after TCRdb ran MiXCR on the 5' RACE reads. The data show hundreds of thousands of distinct CDR3 sequences, with roughly 25% seen just once and under 15% held by the top ten. Material: PBMCs or a T cell subset sorted from them (not recorded which). The receptor was derived from an adult woman who had mild COVID-19 (a few samples of this study predate the infection). Cell type and time point are not known.

CDR3 sequence reads: CASSATGVGFF. As DNA, the CDR3 is TGTGCCAGCAGCGCGACTGGGGTAGGGTTCTTC. The gene calls are TRBV7-9 and TRBJ2-1; D uncertain. V was clipped by 5 bases and J by 15 bases, with 14 bases between them. CDR1 is SEHNR and CDR2 is FQNEAQ in the germline V gene (reference sequence). CDR3 length: 11 residues.